This TCR beta chain stems from a study of T cell responses to AZD1222 COVID-19 vaccine. Regarding the study as a whole: The sample set comprised mostly white British donors with more females, and clonal diversity was possibly underestimated. Nearly half of spike-specific TCRs reportedly go after variant regions that carry no mutations. Just a handful of AZD1222 recipients tested seropositive at baseline.

Germline CDR1 SQVTM, CDR2 ANQGSEA. The CDR3 spans 13 residues. Trimming pared 3 bases from V and 3 bases from J, leaving 10 bases between. Turning to this clone: As yet, its antigen is unknown.

Repertoires were generated with immunoSEQ multiplex PCR, while TCRdb's copy carries only in-frame clones and drops some. The sample holds some 130,000 clones, about nine tenths seen once. The chain links TRBV29-1 to TRBJ2-3; no firm D call. The specimen comprised peripheral blood, sampled 28 days after the second AZD1222 dose. The TCR sequence derives from an adult who received the AZD1222 COVID-19 vaccine. The CDR3 sequence: CSVDSRGTDTQYF. CDR3 nucleotide sequence: TGCAGCGTTGACTCGCGTGGAACAGATACGCAGTATTTT.